These T cell receptor beta chains were read from a single sample in a study of identical twins. TCRdb ran MiXCR on the 5' RACE reads and lists one entry per CDR3 protein. Found here are around 960,000 distinct CDR3 sequences, roughly an eighth of them singletons; the top ten hold around 1.6%. These same data were also listed under a study on yellow fever vaccine responses in identical twins.

Sequenced sample: PBMCs. Every receptor here comes from a woman between 18 and 29 years old in good health. Each CDR3 is given with its conserved first and last residue. The D gene is left open where the match is weak. Clone size, where shown, is once, few, many, or a class for clones that have expanded.

J gene | V gene | clone size | D gene | CDR3 DNA | CDR3 protein
TRBJ1-3 | TRBV4-2 | . | . | TGTGCCAGCAGCCAAGATGGCATATCCGTCTCTGGAAACACCATATATTTT | CASSQDGISVSGNTIYF
TRBJ2-2 | TRBV5-1 | few | . | TGCGCCAGCAGCCAAGGGTTGCGGGAATTAGACACCGGGGAGCTGTTTTTT | CASSQGLRELDTGELFF
TRBJ2-1 | TRBV12-3/TRBV12-4 | many | TRBD2 | TGTGCCAGCAGTCCCAGCGGGAGCGGGGATGAGCAGTTCTTC | CASSPSGSGDEQFF
TRBJ2-5 | TRBV29-1 | . | . | TGCAGCGTTGCAGTCGAGGGAGTGGAGACCCAGTACTTC | CSVAVEGVETQYF
TRBJ2-7 | TRBV5-1 | few | TRBD1 | TGCGCCAGTAAGGGACAGATATACGAGCAGTACTTC | CASKGQIYEQYF
TRBJ2-2 | TRBV18 | few | . | TGTGCCAGCTCACCACGTGAGGGGATCACCGGGGAGCTGTTTTTT | CASSPREGITGELFF
TRBJ2-5 | TRBV20-1 | many | . | TGCAGTGCCCGACGGAACCAAGAGACCCAGTACTTC | CSARRNQETQYF
TRBJ2-6 | TRBV20-1 | . | . | TGCAGTGCTCCACTCGACAGTCCTTTGCCCAACGTCCTGACTTTC | CSAPLDSPLPNVLTF
TRBJ2-7 | TRBV28 | . | TRBD2 | TGTGCCAGCAGTTTTTGGGGACTATATTACGAGCAGTACTTC | CASSFWGLYYEQYF
TRBJ2-2 | TRBV10-3 | many | . | TGTGCCATCAGTGATTATGGGAACACCGGGGAGCTGTTTTTT | CAISDYGNTGELFF
TRBJ1-1 | TRBV20-1 | few | . | TGTTCAGGACAGACTTTATCCATGAGCACTGAAGCTTTCTTT | CSGQTLSMSTEAFF
TRBJ2-3 | TRBV7-8 | many | . | TGTGCCAGCAGCGGGGTTAGCACAGATACGCAGTATTTT | CASSGVSTDTQYF